Listed here are 30 T cell receptor beta chains from one sample, sequenced in a study of T cells in Graves' hyperthyroidism and ophthalmopathy. Amplified TCR beta CDR3 regions came from RNA transcripts. The study used the HTBI primer set for a first-round RT-PCR of the TCR CDR3. TCRdb reanalysed the multiplex PCR reads using MiXCR and keeps one entry per CDR3 protein. The sample shows around 500,000 distinct CDR3 sequences, approximately 14% of them seen only once. The sample consisted of blood. The receptors stem from a woman between 40 and 50 years old with Graves' hyperthyroidism.

This clonotype has just a few counts. The chain has TRBV6-1 and TRBJ1-1; no clear D. Trimming took off 8 bases at V and 1 base at J, with 11 bases between the two ends. The CDR3 has 13 residues. Germline V gene sequence: CDR1 MNHNS, CDR2 SASEGT. The CDR3 bases are TGTGCCAGCTGGGGAAGACAGAACACTGAAGCTTTCTTT. It is translated as CASWGRQNTEAFF.

This clonotype has at least ten counts. The chain joins TRBV5-1 to TRBJ2-6; perhaps TRBD1 as D (6 bases). The CDR3 loop spans 18 amino acids. Germline V gene sequence: CDR1 SGHRS, CDR2 YFSETQ. Trimming left V 4 bases short and J 0 bases short, with 17 bases between. CDR3 amino acids: CASSPTGTLTSGANVLTF. CDR3 nucleotides: TGCGCCAGCAGCCCCACAGGGACGCTTACCTCTGGGGCCAACGTCCTGACTTTC. Variable domain in full (rest from reference TRBV5-1 and TRBJ2-6): KAGVTQTPRYLIKTRGQQVTLSCSPISGHRSVSWYQQTPGQGLQFLFEYFSETQRNKGNFPGRFSGRQFSNSRSEMNVSTLELGDSALYLCASSPTGTLTSGANVLTFGAGSRLTVL.

Many counts were recorded for this clonotype. This chain joins TRBV6-1 and TRBJ2-7; D gene unclear. The germline V and J ends were trimmed by 5 bases and 3 bases, with 11 bases remaining between them. The CDR3 is made up of 13 amino acids. Germline CDR1 reads MNHNS; CDR2 reads SASEGT. The CDR3 here is CASSLLSHYEQYF. The CDR3 nucleotides are TGTGCCAGCAGTTTACTAAGCCACTACGAGCAGTACTTC.

This clonotype has just a few counts. The V call is TRBV6-1, the J call TRBJ1-5; D gene uncertain. CDR1 MNHNS and CDR2 SASEGT come from the germline V gene. V shed 8 bases and J shed 3 bases, with 8 bases lying between them. This CDR3 is 12 amino acids long. CDR3 in amino acids: CASSQYNQPQHF. The CDR3, as DNA: TGTGCCAGCTCACAGTACAATCAGCCCCAGCATTTT.

This clonotype was detected many times. The chain employs TRBV3-1 and TRBJ2-1; D not resolved. The CDR3 has 15 amino acids. The V gene lost 0 bases and the J gene lost 6 bases, with 12 bases spanning the gap. CDR1 is LGHDT, CDR2 YNNKEL, per germline (reference sequence). The CDR3 nucleotides are TGTGCCAGCAGCCAAGATAAACTACCCCTCAATGAGCAGTTCTTC. Translation gives CASSQDKLPLNEQFF.

This chain uses TRBV6-1 with TRBJ1-5; D remains ambiguous. V was pared by 6 bases and J by 3 bases, with 18 bases between. Per germline, CDR1 MNHNS and CDR2 SASEGT. The CDR3 length is 16 residues. CDR3 bases: TGTGCCAGCAGAAGAGGAGGATCGGGCTTCAATCAGCCCCAGCATTTT. This gives the protein CASRRGGSGFNQPQHF.

The sample holds many counts of this clonotype. The V and J genes are TRBV11-2 and TRBJ2-5, with TRBD1 identical over 8 bases. This CDR3 is 14 amino acids long. The V segment lost 4 bases and the J segment 1 base; nucleotides outside the gene matches: 2. Germline lookup yields CDR1 SGHAT and CDR2 FQNNGV. The CDR3 nucleotides read TGTGCCAGCAGCTCGACAGGGGTCCAAGAGACCCAGTACTTC. Its translation: CASSSTGVQETQYF. Together with reference TRBV11-2 and TRBJ2-5, the CDR3 gives the full variable domain: EAGVAQSPRYKIIEKRQSVAFWCNPISGHATLYWYQQILGQGPKLLIQFQNNGVVDDSQLPKDRFSAERLKGVDSTLKIQPAKLEDSAVYLCASSSTGVQETQYFGPGTRLLVL.

This clonotype was counted ten times or more. The chain has TRBV5-1 and TRBJ1-2; possibly TRBD1 for D (6 bases). This CDR3 region has 14 residues. The V gene lost 3 bases and the J gene lost 5 bases, with 14 bases spanning the gap. Germline lookup yields CDR1 SGHRS and CDR2 YFSETQ. The CDR3 DNA reads as TGCGCCAGCAGCTCCACCTATACAGGGTATGGCTACACCTTC. Translation: CASSSTYTGYGYTF.

This clonotype has at least ten counts. This rearrangement joins TRBV20-1 to TRBJ1-5, with 8 nucleotides matching TRBD1. The CDR3 is 15 residues long. The germline CDR1 and CDR2 sequences are DFQATT and SNEGSKA (reference sequence). With V trimmed by 3 bases and J by 6 bases, 10 bases remained unmatched. CDR3 sequence (DNA): TGCAGTGCTAGGGACAGGGCTTGGGAATCTCAGCCCCAGCATTTT. Translating it yields CSARDRAWESQPQHF.

This clonotype was observed many times. The chain employs TRBV2 and TRBJ1-1; no clear D gene. Per germline, CDR1 SNHLY and CDR2 FYNNEI. V lost 3 bases and J 7 bases, leaving 6 bases between the germline ends. This CDR3 has 11 residues. The CDR3 loop reads CASSDFLEAFF. The CDR3 coding sequence is TGTGCCAGCAGTGACTTCCTTGAAGCTTTCTTT.

The table lists this clonotype with many counts. As DNA, the CDR3 is TGTGCCAGCAGGCCGGGACAGGGGGCGCCGGCCAACGTCCTGACTTTC. Amino acid sequence: CASRPGQGAPANVLTF. The V gene is TRBV7-2, the J gene TRBJ2-6; 12 nucleotides match TRBD1. The ends lost 6 bases at V and 6 bases at J; junction bases unmatched: 6. The CDR3 consists of 16 residues. Germline lookup yields CDR1 SGHTA and CDR2 FQGNSA.

There are a few counts of this clonotype. The chain uses TRBV9 and TRBJ2-1; possible D gene TRBD1, 6 bases. Trimming cost V 0 bases and J 3 bases, with 10 bases left between them. Looked up from germline, CDR1 is SGDLS and CDR2 is YYNGEE. The CDR3 spans 15 residues. For the CDR3, the DNA is TGTGCCAGCAGCGTAGAAGGGGGAGACTACAATGAGCAGTTCTTC. It codes for CASSVEGGDYNEQFF.

This clonotype has a handful of counts. Since a much larger clone is just one base distant, this may be a read error. The V and J genes are TRBV7-3 and TRBJ2-1; possibly TRBD2 for D (6 bases). CDR1 and CDR2 from the germline V gene are SGHTA and FQGTGA. This CDR3 is built from 15 residues. The CDR3 DNA is TGTGCCGGCAGCTTATCGGGAGCGGACTACAATGAGCAGTTCTTC. This gives the protein CAGSLSGADYNEQFF.

On this clonotype: A read error is possible here, since a much larger clone lies one base away. This chain uses TRBV7-6 with TRBJ2-7, with TRBD2 matching 7 bases. Germline CDR1 SGHVS, CDR2 FNYEAQ. J was trimmed by 3 bases and V by 1 base; bases with no gene match: 9. This CDR3 is built from 16 residues. Written as DNA, the CDR3 is TGTGCCAGCAGCTTAGAGGCTGGCGGGGGTTACTACGAGCAGTACTTC. Its protein product is CASSLEAGGGYYEQYF.

The table lists this clonotype with many counts. The J gene is TRBJ1-1, the V gene TRBV3-1; the D gene is possibly TRBD1 (6 bases). Looked up from germline, CDR1 is LGHDT and CDR2 is YNNKEL (reference sequence). Trimming removed 3 bases at V and 5 bases at J, with 13 bases between. The CDR3 has 14 residues. The CDR3 protein is CASSQRGGQTEAFF. The DNA for the CDR3 is TGTGCCAGCAGCCAGAGAGGGGGGCAAACTGAAGCTTTCTTT.

This clonotype has at least ten counts. The chain joins TRBV5-1 to TRBJ2-3; TRBD2 aligns across 11 bases. Trimming took 4 bases from V and 4 from J; bases not matched to a gene: 14. Looked up from germline, CDR1 is SGHRS and CDR2 is YFSETQ. The CDR3 extends over 18 amino acids. The CDR3 bases are TGCGCCAGCAGCCCGAAGAGAACTAGCGGGAGTTTCTCAGATACGCAGTATTTT. Amino acids: CASSPKRTSGSFSDTQYF.

Many counts were recorded for this clonotype. This chain links TRBV27 with TRBJ2-2; TRBD2 might be the D (5 bases). The V gene lost 6 bases and the J gene lost 11 bases, with 13 bases spanning the gap. Germline CDR1 reads MNHEY; CDR2 reads SMNVEV (reference sequence). The CDR3 has 12 amino acids. The CDR3 is CASRPRGSELFF. DNA of the CDR3: TGTGCCAGCAGGCCACGAGGGAGTGAGCTGTTTTTT.

This clonotype occurred a few times. The chain recombines TRBV18 with TRBJ2-1, with 7 nucleotides matching TRBD2. V shed 2 bases and J 7 bases; nucleotides not matched to a gene: 5. The CDR3 consists of 14 residues. The germline V gene has CDR1 KGHSH and CDR2 LQKENI. CDR3 in amino acids: CASSPETSLNEQFF. The DNA for the CDR3 is TGTGCCAGCTCACCAGAGACTAGCTTGAATGAGCAGTTCTTC.

The chain uses TRBV4-3 and TRBJ1-5; tentative D call: TRBD1 (5 bases). This CDR3 region has 12 residues. In germline, CDR1 is LGHNA, CDR2 YSLEER. V was shortened by 3 bases and J by 8 bases, with 8 bases between the two germline ends. CDR3 amino acids: CASSQQGEPQHF. Here the CDR3 DNA reads TGCGCCAGCAGCCAGCAGGGAGAGCCCCAGCATTTT.

The rearrangement links TRBV7-2 to TRBJ1-5, with D uncertain. V was clipped by 10 bases and J by 6 bases, with 13 bases between them. The CDR3 totals 12 residues. Germline values: CDR1 SGHTA, CDR2 FQGNSA. The CDR3 reads CAISEGTQPQHF. The CDR3 coding sequence is TGTGCCATCAGTGAGGGCACTCAGCCCCAGCATTTT. Full variable domain (remainder filled in from reference TRBV7-2 and TRBJ1-5): GAGVSQSPSNKVTEKGKDVELRCDPISGHTALYWYRQSLGQGLEFLIYFQGNSAPDKSGLPSDRFSAERTGGSVSTLTIQRTQQEDSAVYLCAISEGTQPQHFGDGTRLSIL.

This clonotype was recorded at least ten times. The genes are TRBV18 and TRBJ2-1, with 8 bases aligning to TRBD2. This CDR3 has 16 amino acids. V was clipped by 0 bases and J by 6 bases; unmatched bases: 7. Germline V CDR1 and CDR2: KGHSH, LQKENI. CDR3: CASSPPSGSMSNEQFF. The DNA of the CDR3 is TGTGCCAGCTCACCACCAAGCGGGAGTATGAGCAATGAGCAGTTCTTC.

This clonotype has at least ten counts. This CDR3 is CASSEARKSNTIYF. The DNA of the CDR3 is TGTGCCAGCAGTGAAGCGCGGAAATCAAACACCATATATTTT. The chain has TRBV2 and TRBJ1-3; D is uncertain. The V end lost 0 bases, the J end lost 6 bases, and 9 bases lay between the germline ends. The germline gives CDR1 SNHLY, CDR2 FYNNEI. This CDR3 region has 14 residues.

This clonotype was seen at least ten times. J is TRBJ1-5 and V is TRBV2; TRBD1 aligns across 7 bases. The CDR3 spans 17 residues. J gave up 0 bases and V 2 bases, and 7 bases lay outside the gene matches. The germline V gene encodes CDR1 SNHLY and CDR2 FYNNEI. CDR3 amino acids: CASSERTGLYSNQPQHF. CDR3 sequence (DNA): TGTGCCAGCAGTGAAAGGACAGGCCTTTATAGCAATCAGCCCCAGCATTTT.

The table lists this clonotype with many counts. J is TRBJ2-1 and V is TRBV11-2; no reliable D call. This CDR3 spans 12 amino acids. Germline lookup yields CDR1 SGHAT and CDR2 FQNNGV. Trimming left V 3 bases short and J 7 bases short, with 7 bases between. The CDR3 is CASSFIPNEQFF. CDR3 nucleotide sequence: TGTGCCAGCAGCTTCATCCCTAATGAGCAGTTCTTC.

In the case of this clonotype: A read error may explain this, as a much larger clone is one base away. The chain recombines TRBV12-3 or TRBV12-4 with TRBJ2-1, with 8 bases lining up with TRBD2. The length of the CDR3 is 15 residues. In DNA form, the CDR3 reads TGTGCCAGCGGTTTCAGCGGGGGAGCCTACAATGAGCAGTTCTTC. Protein product: CASGFSGGAYNEQFF.

In this sample, this clonotype turned up a few times. V is TRBV28 and J is TRBJ1-1; D is possibly TRBD1 (6 bases). This CDR3 has 14 residues. V gave up 6 bases and J gave up 0 bases, with 11 bases separating them. Looked up from germline, CDR1 is MDHEN and CDR2 is SYDVKM. CDR3 DNA sequence: TGTGCCAGCAGGCGGACAGACATGAACACTGAAGCTTTCTTT. Its translation: CASRRTDMNTEAFF.

This clonotype was seen many times. This chain uses TRBV12-3 or TRBV12-4 with TRBJ1-2, with a weak D call TRBD1 (5 bases). This CDR3 has 14 residues. V gave up 3 bases and J gave up 0 bases, with 8 bases separating them. The CDR3 spells CASSLSGPNYGYTF. CDR3 bases: TGTGCCAGCAGTTTGTCAGGGCCTAACTATGGCTACACCTTC.

There are many counts of this clonotype. The chain recombines TRBV28 with TRBJ2-7, with TRBD1 matching 9 bases. The CDR3 runs 15 residues. Trimming took 6 bases from V and 3 from J; bases not matched to a gene: 9. Germline CDR1 is MDHEN and CDR2 is SYDVKM. The CDR3: CASREAGTGIYEQYF. The CDR3 DNA reads TGTGCCAGCAGGGAGGCCGGGACAGGGATCTACGAGCAGTACTTC.

In this sample, this clonotype turned up many times. The J gene is TRBJ2-3, the V gene TRBV7-2, with 7 bases fitting TRBD1. Germline V gene sequence: CDR1 SGHTA, CDR2 FQGNSA. This CDR3 region has 15 residues. V lost 5 bases and J lost 1; bases outside the gene matches: 6. The CDR3 region has the DNA TGTGCCAGCAGCCTAGGGGGCGCAGGCACAGATACGCAGTATTTT. It codes for CASSLGGAGTDTQYF.

This clonotype showed up many times. V gene TRBV6-1 combines with J gene TRBJ2-7; possible D gene TRBD2, 5 bases. The ends were cut back, 10 bases at V and 1 base at J, with 20 bases in the middle. Germline V gene data show CDR1 as MNHNS and CDR2 as SASEGT. There are 15 residues in the CDR3. This chain's CDR3 is CATRMGSDKSYEQYF. In DNA, the CDR3 is TGTGCCACCAGAATGGGGAGCGACAAGTCCTACGAGCAGTACTTC.